This T cell receptor (beta chain) was identified in a study of blood T cell repertoires in COVID-19. Profiled with immunoSEQ multiplex PCR; TCRdb holds only in-frame clones, not every one. The sample carries around 170,000 clones, roughly 86% recorded once. In terms of age and location, participants ranged from roughly 18 to 95 years and lived in roughly 22 US areas. The germline V gene encodes CDR1 MDHEN and CDR2 SYDVKM. After removal of 6 bases from V and 4 bases from J, the junction contained 9 bases not matched to a gene. The CDR3 contains 15 residues. This clonotype originated in a woman aged 25 to 39 who had recovered from COVID-19. The sample comprised PBMCs or T cells enriched from blood (not recorded which). V usage is TRBV28 and J usage is TRBJ1-5, with 7 bases lining up with TRBD1. The CDR3 reads CASSPAGTENQPQHF. The CDR3 region has the DNA TGTGCCAGCAGCCCAGCCGGGACAGAGAATCAGCCCCAGCATTTT.